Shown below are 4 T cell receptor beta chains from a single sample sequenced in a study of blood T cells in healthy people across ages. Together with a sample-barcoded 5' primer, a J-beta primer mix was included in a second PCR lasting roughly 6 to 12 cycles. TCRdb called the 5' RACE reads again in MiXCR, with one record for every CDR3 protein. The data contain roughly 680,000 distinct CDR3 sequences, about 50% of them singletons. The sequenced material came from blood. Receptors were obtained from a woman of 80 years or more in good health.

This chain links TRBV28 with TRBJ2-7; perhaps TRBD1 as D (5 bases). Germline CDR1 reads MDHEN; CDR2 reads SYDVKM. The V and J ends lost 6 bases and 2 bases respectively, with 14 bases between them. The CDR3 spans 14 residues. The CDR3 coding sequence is TGTGCCAGCAGCCCTGACAGTTTAACCTACGAGCAGTACTTC. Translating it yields CASSPDSLTYEQYF.

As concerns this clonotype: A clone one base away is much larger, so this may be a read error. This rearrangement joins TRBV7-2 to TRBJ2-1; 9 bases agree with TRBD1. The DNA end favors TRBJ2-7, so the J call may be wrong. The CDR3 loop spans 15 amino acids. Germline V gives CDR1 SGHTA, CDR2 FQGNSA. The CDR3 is CASSKDRGSYNEQYF. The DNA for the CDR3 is TGTGCCAGCAGCAAGGACAGGGGCTCCTACAATGAGCAGTACTTC.

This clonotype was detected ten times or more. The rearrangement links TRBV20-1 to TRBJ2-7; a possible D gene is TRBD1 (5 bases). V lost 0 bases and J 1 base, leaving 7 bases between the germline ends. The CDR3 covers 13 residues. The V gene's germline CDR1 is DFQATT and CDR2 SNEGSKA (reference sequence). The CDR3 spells CSARDRVSYEQYF. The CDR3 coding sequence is TGCAGTGCTAGAGACAGGGTATCCTACGAGCAGTACTTC.

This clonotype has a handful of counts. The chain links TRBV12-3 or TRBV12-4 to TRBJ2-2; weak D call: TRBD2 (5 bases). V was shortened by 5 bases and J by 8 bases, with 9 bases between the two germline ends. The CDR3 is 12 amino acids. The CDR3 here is CASSGLPGELFF. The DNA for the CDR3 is TGTGCCAGCAGTGGACTGCCTGGGGAGCTGTTTTTT.